This TCR beta chain appears in the sequencing data of a study of T cell responses to AZD1222 COVID-19 vaccine. Study findings and constraints: Per reports, nearly half of all spike-specific TCRs target regions that are unmutated in variants. Among the donors, most were white British and more were female, and clonal diversity was possibly underestimated.

Comments on this clone: What it binds is unknown.

Produced via immunoSEQ multiplex PCR; TCRdb's table is partial and in-frame only. The sample gives more than 75,000 clones, 80% to 90% of which show up once; about 1.3% is in the top ten. After removal of 1 base from V and 7 bases from J, the junction contained 3 bases not matched to a gene. Germline V gives CDR1 SGHNT, CDR2 YYREEE (reference sequence). The CDR3 is 14 residues long. This clonotype originated in an adult who received the AZD1222 COVID-19 vaccine. V usage is TRBV5-4 and J usage is TRBJ2-1; 9 nucleotides align to TRBD1. The specimen was peripheral blood, collected 28 days after the second AZD1222 dose. CDR3 in amino acids: CASSLRDRENEQFF. CDR3 DNA: TGTGCCAGCAGCTTGCGGGACAGGGAAAATGAGCAGTTCTTC.